This T cell receptor (beta chain) was captured in a study of blood T cell repertoires in COVID-19. Study-level background: Collection of acute and convalescent COVID-19 samples took place in the United States, Italy and Spain. Sources were T cells, B-cell-depleted T cells, or PBMCs; the material itself was cDNA or gDNA.

V gave up 7 bases and J gave up 4 bases, with 14 bases separating them. Per the germline V gene, CDR1 is ENHRY and CDR2 is SYGVKD. The CDR3 length is 14 residues. Authors' methods: Reference gene primer amplification gave estimated nucleated cell counts. This table comes from immunoSEQ multiplex PCR, and its TCRdb copy is limited to in-frame clones, with some not included. The DNA was the basis for D and trimming; V, J and clone size are from that table. The table shows fewer than 300,000 clones, with over 75% occurring only once. Sequencing used peripheral blood. This chain links TRBV10-3 with TRBJ2-1; maybe TRBD1 (7 bases). The receptor was derived from a human donor in a cohort sampled during active COVID-19. The CDR3 DNA reads TGTGCCATCACGCGGGACAGTTCGTACAATGAGCAGTTCTTC. Translation: CAITRDSSYNEQFF.